The 19 T cell receptor beta chains below all came from one sample that was sequenced in a study of T cell responses to AZD1222 COVID-19 vaccine. Only in-frame clones appear in the TCRdb table, and some are missing; sequencing was by immunoSEQ multiplex PCR. The sample yields some 22,000 clones, about 80% seen once. The sequences come from peripheral blood, collected on day 0 of AZD1222 vaccination. The receptor set was obtained from an adult in good health.

The V call is TRBV11-3, the J call TRBJ2-2; D call uncertain. The CDR3 loop spans 13 amino acids. The germline CDR1 and CDR2 sequences are SGHNT and YENEEA. V was trimmed by 6 bases and J by 0 bases, leaving 5 bases between them. The chain's CDR3 is CASRDPNTGELFF. CDR3 in DNA: TGTGCCAGCAGGGATCCGAACACCGGGGAGCTGTTTTTT.

This chain's CDR3 is CASSGPGTPNQPQHF. CDR3 DNA sequence: TGTGCCAGCAGTGGGCCCGGGACACCTAATCAGCCCCAGCATTTT. J is TRBJ1-5 and V is TRBV25-1, with a possible D match to TRBD1 (6 bases). V dropped 4 bases and J dropped 4 bases, with 14 bases sitting between them. The CDR3 totals 15 residues. Germline values: CDR1 MGHDK, CDR2 SYGVNS.

The chain uses TRBV3-1 (or the pseudogene TRBV3-2) and TRBJ2-7; 12 bases fit TRBD2. The V and J ends lost 4 bases and 2 bases, in that order; junction bases with no gene match: 3. CDR3 size: 15 residues. CDR1 is LGHDT and CDR2 is YNNKEL in the germline V gene (reference sequence). In DNA form, the CDR3 reads TGTGCCAGCAGCCCGCTAGCGGGAGGGGCCTACGAGCAGTACTTC. Amino acid sequence: CASSPLAGGAYEQYF.

The genes are TRBV5-1 and TRBJ1-5, with D uncertain. With 0 bases removed from V and 2 bases from J, the gap between germline ends came to 6 bases. The V gene's germline CDR1 is SGHRS and CDR2 YFSETQ. The CDR3 length is 14 residues. The CDR3 DNA follows: TGCGCCAGCAGCTTGGAGGGAGGCAATCAGCCCCAGCATTTT. This gives the protein CASSLEGGNQPQHF.

This clone has a single count. The V gene is TRBV30, the J gene TRBJ2-3; no clear D gene. The V and J ends lost 1 base and 4 bases respectively, with 12 bases between them. The CDR3 contains 14 residues. Per the germline V gene, CDR1 is GTSNPN and CDR2 is SVGIG (reference sequence). CDR3 protein: CAWSAGYRADTQYF. The CDR3 nucleotides are TGTGCCTGGAGTGCTGGGTATAGGGCAGATACGCAGTATTTT.

The rearrangement joins TRBV27 to TRBJ1-2, with 8 bases fitting TRBD1. The CDR3 is made up of 15 amino acids. V lost 2 bases and J lost 8; bases outside the gene matches: 10. In germline, CDR1 is MNHEY, CDR2 SMNVEV (reference sequence). CDR3 sequence: CASSLARTGSPGYTF. CDR3 coding DNA: TGTGCCAGCAGTTTAGCCCGGACAGGGTCGCCCGGCTACACCTTC.

This clone was observed a single time. CDR3 sequence: CASSLLSGMGGELFF. CDR3 nucleotides: TGTGCCAGCAGCTTATTGAGCGGGATGGGCGGGGAGCTGTTTTTT. The J gene is TRBJ2-2, the V gene TRBV7-2; 7 nucleotides line up with TRBD2. Germline CDR1 reads SGHTA; CDR2 reads FQGNSA. J lost 7 bases, V lost 2 bases, and 7 bases had no gene match. CDR3 length equals 15 residues.

This chain joins TRBV12-3 or TRBV12-4 and TRBJ2-1; D unclear. V gave up 3 bases and J gave up 6 bases, with 6 bases separating them. CDR3 length: 12 residues. CDR3 coding DNA: TGTGCCAGCAGTTTTTCACCCAATGAGCAGTTCTTC. It encodes CASSFSPNEQFF.

This chain connects TRBV19 to TRBJ2-4, with 8 bases lining up with TRBD2. The CDR3 length is 18 residues. Germline V gives CDR1 LNHDA, CDR2 SQIVND (reference sequence). The V and J ends lost 3 bases and 1 base, in that order; junction bases with no gene match: 11. Here the CDR3 DNA reads TGTGCCAGTAGTATGCCCGTCGGGGGGGTTCTGGCCAAAAACATTCAGTACTTC. Protein product: CASSMPVGGVLAKNIQYF.

V is TRBV7-2 and J is TRBJ2-1; TRBD2 aligns across 12 bases. With 6 bases clipped from V and 8 bases from J, the junction kept 5 bases outside the gene matches. This CDR3 is built from 14 residues. Germline V lookup: CDR1 SGHTA, CDR2 FQGNSA. CDR3 sequence: CASRWTSGTYEQFF. CDR3 nucleotide sequence: TGTGCCAGCAGGTGGACTAGCGGGACCTATGAGCAGTTCTTC.

The CDR3: CASRRGGGYPRQYF. The CDR3, as DNA: TGTGCCAGCAGGAGGGGCGGCGGGTACCCAAGGCAGTATTTT. The V gene is TRBV2, the J gene TRBJ2-3; D possibly uses TRBD1 or TRBD2 (5 bases each). The length of the CDR3 is 14 residues. Trimming left V 6 bases short and J 11 bases short, with 21 bases between. Looked up from germline, CDR1 is SNHLY and CDR2 is FYNNEI.

This chain links TRBV29-1 with TRBJ1-4, with 8 bases aligning to TRBD1. CDR1 is SQVTM and CDR2 is ANQGSEA in the germline V gene. V lost 4 bases and J lost 7; bases outside the gene matches: 5. This CDR3 spans 13 amino acids. CDR3 residues: CSVARTGSEKLFF. The DNA for the CDR3 is TGCAGCGTTGCTCGGACAGGGAGTGAAAAACTGTTTTTT.

Concerning this clone itself: This sample also contains other DNA sequences that code for the same CDR3. V gene TRBV12-3 or TRBV12-4 combines with J gene TRBJ1-1; D not resolved. V was shortened by 3 bases and J by 2 bases, with 1 base between the two germline ends. The CDR3 has 11 amino acids. The CDR3 protein is CASSFNTEAFF. The CDR3 nucleotides read TGTGCCAGCAGTTTTAACACTGAAGCTTTCTTT.

This chain connects TRBV2 to TRBJ2-1; 11 nucleotides align to TRBD2. With V trimmed by 5 bases and J by 8 bases, 5 bases remained unmatched. The CDR3 runs 14 residues. Looked up from germline, CDR1 is SNHLY and CDR2 is FYNNEI. The CDR3 region is CASSYLAGGYEQFF. The CDR3 DNA reads as TGTGCCAGCAGTTATCTAGCGGGGGGTTATGAGCAGTTCTTC.

The rearrangement joins TRBV5-1 to TRBJ2-3; possibly TRBD1 for D (5 bases). CDR3 length: 18 residues. The ends were cut back, 0 bases at V and 0 bases at J, with 17 bases in the middle. Germline V gene lookup returns CDR1 SGHRS and CDR2 YFSETQ. CDR3 protein: CASSLAKVTDTSTDTQYF. In DNA, the CDR3 is TGCGCCAGCAGCTTGGCCAAGGTGACGGACACTAGCACAGATACGCAGTATTTT.

The chain employs TRBV2 and TRBJ1-5, with 9 bases that match TRBD1. Trimming at V came to 7 bases and at J to 2 bases, leaving 9 bases not matched to a gene. CDR3 size: 16 residues. CDR1 SNHLY and CDR2 FYNNEI come from the germline V gene. The CDR3 here is CASKSTGQGGNQPQHF. CDR3 nucleotide sequence: TGTGCCAGCAAATCCACGGGACAGGGAGGCAATCAGCCCCAGCATTTT. The variable domain in full, completed from reference TRBV2 and TRBJ1-5, reads EPEVTQTPSHQVTQMGQEVILRCVPISNHLYFYWYRQILGQKVEFLVSFYNNEISEKSEIFDDQFSVERPDGSNFTLKIRSTKLEDSAMYFCASKSTGQGGNQPQHFGDGTRLSIL.

The chain employs TRBV29-1 and TRBJ1-1; 8 bases match TRBD1. The CDR3 has 12 residues. Trimming removed 6 bases from V and 11 bases from J; junction bases left unmatched: 11. CDR1 is SQVTM, CDR2 ANQGSEA, per germline. CDR3 region: CSVPGGSRVAFF. CDR3 sequence (DNA): TGCAGCGTCCCAGGGGGCTCCAGAGTGGCTTTCTTT.

There are a few counts of this clone. This sequence joins TRBV15 and TRBJ1-2; TRBD1 matches at 9 bases. The CDR3 covers 15 residues. Germline V gene sequence: CDR1 LNHNV, CDR2 YYDKDF (reference sequence). V lost 0 bases and J lost 3; bases outside the gene matches: 2. CDR3 region: CATSRDGTGYYGYTF. CDR3 nucleotide sequence: TGTGCCACCAGCAGAGATGGGACAGGGTACTATGGCTACACCTTC. The variable domain in full, with the rest retrieved from reference TRBV15 and TRBJ1-2, is DAMVIQNPRYQVTQFGKPVTLSCSQTLNHNVMYWYQQKSSQAPKLLFHYYDKDFNNEADTPDNFQSRRPNTSFCFLDIRSPGLGDTAMYLCATSRDGTGYYGYTFGSGTRLTVV.

The J gene is TRBJ1-2, the V gene TRBV2; the D is unclear. The ends were cut back, 4 bases at V and 0 bases at J, with 12 bases in the middle. CDR3 length: 15 amino acids. From germline, CDR1 is SNHLY and CDR2 FYNNEI. This CDR3 is CASSVTEHPNYGYTF. DNA of the CDR3: TGTGCCAGCAGTGTGACCGAGCATCCTAACTATGGCTACACCTTC.